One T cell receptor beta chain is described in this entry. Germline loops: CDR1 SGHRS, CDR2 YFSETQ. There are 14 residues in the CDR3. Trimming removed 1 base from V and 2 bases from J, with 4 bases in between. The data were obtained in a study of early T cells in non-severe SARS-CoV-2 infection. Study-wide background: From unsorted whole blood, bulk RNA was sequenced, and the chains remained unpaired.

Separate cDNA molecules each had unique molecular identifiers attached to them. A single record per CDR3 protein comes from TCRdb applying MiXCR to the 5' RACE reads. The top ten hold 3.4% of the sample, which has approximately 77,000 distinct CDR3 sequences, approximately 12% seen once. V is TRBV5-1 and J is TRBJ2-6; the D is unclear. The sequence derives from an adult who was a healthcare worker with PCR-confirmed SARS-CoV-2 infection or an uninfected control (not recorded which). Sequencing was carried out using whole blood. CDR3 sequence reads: CASSLPAGANVLTF. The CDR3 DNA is TGCGCCAGCAGCTTGCCCGCTGGGGCCAACGTCCTGACTTTC.